This is a list of T cell receptor beta chains from one sample in a study of T cells in Graves' hyperthyroidism and ophthalmopathy. TCRdb independently ran MiXCR on the multiplex PCR reads; one entry per CDR3 protein. The sample consists of fewer than 450,000 distinct CDR3 sequences, about a sixth of them appearing once. Material for sequencing was blood. Source of these receptors: a woman in her thirties with Graves' hyperthyroidism that later progressed to Graves' ophthalmopathy. CDR3s include the opening cysteine and the closing phenylalanine or tryptophan. The D gene is left open where the match is weak. Clone size is shown for a subset of rows, as once, few, many or a class of expanded clone.

V	size	D	J	CDR3	DNA
TRBV7-6	.	.	TRBJ2-1	CASSLEPGSYNEQSF	TGTGCCAGCAGCTTAGAACCGGGCTCCTACAATGAGCAGTCCTTC
TRBV2	.	TRBD2	TRBJ2-2	CASSPTAGTSGRAIHTGERFF	TGTGCCAGCAGCCCAACCGCCGGGACTAGCGGGAGGGCCATACACACCGGGGAGCGGTTTTTT
TRBV19	many	TRBD1	TRBJ2-7	CASKTYRGSYEQYF	TGTGCCAGTAAGACCTACAGGGGATCCTACGAGCAGTACTTC
TRBV6-1	many	TRBD1	TRBJ1-4	CASSREPGGREKLFF	TGTGCCAGCAGTCGAGAACCAGGGGGAAGAGAAAAACTGTTTTTT
TRBV5-5	many	TRBD2	TRBJ2-5	CASSHALAGQTQYF	TGTGCCAGCAGTCATGCTCTAGCGGGGCAAACCCAGTACTTC
TRBV24-1	few	.	TRBJ1-2	CATSDSGLYGYTF	TGTGCCACCAGTGATTCGGGGCTCTATGGCTACACCTTC
TRBV19	many	TRBD2	TRBJ2-3	CASHPWGLAGATDTQYF	TGTGCCAGTCACCCTTGGGGACTAGCGGGAGCCACAGATACGCAGTATTTT
TRBV19	many	TRBD2	TRBJ2-7	CASSIVDSGAYEQYF	TGTGCCAGTAGTATAGTTGATAGCGGGGCCTACGAGCAGTACTTC
TRBV9	once	.	TRBJ1-2	CASSVESAGLYGYTF	TGTGCCAGCAGCGTAGAATCGGCAGGCCTGTATGGCTACACCTTC
TRBV5-6	.	.	TRBJ1-1	CASSFPRGGNEAFF	TGTGCCAGCAGCTTTCCCCGAGGAGGGAATGAAGCTTTCTTT
TRBV30	many	.	TRBJ1-5	CAWGEVNQPQHF	TGTGCCTGGGGGGAGGTCAATCAGCCCCAGCATTTT
TRBV28	once	.	TRBJ2-1	CASSTGVASVRTHEQFF	TGTGCCAGCAGTACCGGGGTCGCTAGCGTGCGAACGCATGAGCAGTTCTTC
TRBV10-3	.	TRBD2	TRBJ2-7	CAISQREGSYEQYF	TGTGCCATCAGCCAGCGGGAAGGCTCCTACGAGCAGTACTTC
TRBV9	.	.	TRBJ2-5	CASSVAGAQETQYF	TGTGCCAGCAGCGTTGCAGGGGCCCAAGAGACCCAGTACTTC
TRBV19	few	.	TRBJ1-1	CASNQGGRFAEAFF	TGTGCCAGTAATCAAGGAGGCAGGTTCGCTGAAGCTTTCTTT
TRBV20-1	few	TRBD1	TRBJ1-2	CSARDRGGLGYGYTF	TGCAGTGCTAGAGACCGAGGGGGCTTGGGCTATGGCTACACCTTC
TRBV2	few	.	TRBJ2-1	CASSDPDSYNEQFF	TGTGCCAGCAGCGATCCGGACTCCTACAATGAGCAGTTCTTC
TRBV19	.	.	TRBJ1-1	CASRIPGDTEAFF	TGTGCCAGTAGGATCCCAGGGGACACTGAAGCTTTCTTT
TRBV3-1	many	.	TRBJ1-4	CASSQASSEEKLFF	TGTGCCAGCAGCCAAGCTTCGTCAGAAGAAAAACTGTTTTTT
TRBV12-3/TRBV12-4	many	TRBD2	TRBJ2-1	CASSFRLAGTSYNEQFF	TGTGCCAGCAGTTTTCGGCTAGCGGGTACCTCCTACAATGAGCAGTTCTTC
TRBV10-2	many	.	TRBJ2-7	CASMGVYEQYF	TGCGCCAGCATGGGAGTTTACGAGCAGTACTTC
TRBV24-1	many	.	TRBJ2-3	CATSDSRQGDTDTQYF	TGTGCCACCAGTGATTCGAGACAAGGGGACACAGATACGCAGTATTTT
TRBV3-1	few	TRBD2	TRBJ2-7	CASSSAGLAVSYEQYF	TGTGCCAGCAGCTCCGCCGGACTAGCGGTTTCCTACGAGCAGTACTTC
TRBV20-1	many	.	TRBJ2-1	CSARNLGVGGLSSYNEQFF	TGCAGTGCCCGCAATCTTGGGGTCGGGGGATTAAGCTCCTACAATGAGCAGTTCTTC